The TCR beta chain described here comes from a study of CD8+ T cells in alopecia areata. Study-level background: Patients in the treated group were given tofacitinib by mouth, 5 to 10 mg twice a day. Whole-study findings and limits: Besides other cells, scalp samples also yield sequences of resident alphabeta T cells from normal skin. Clonality in lesional scalp, especially alopecia totalis/universalis, exceeded that of normal scalp. Whereas mice showed it more clearly, TCR sharing across patients was murkier, possibly because of HLA.

About this clone: The antigen is undetermined.

This CDR3 has 14 residues. CDR1 and CDR2 from the germline V gene are MNHEY and SVGAGI. The V gene lost 4 bases and the J gene lost 2 bases, with 11 bases spanning the gap. cDNA serving as the sequencing template came from extracted, reverse transcribed RNA. The assay was immunoSEQ multiplex PCR, and TCRdb's table has in-frame clones only and misses some. Altogether 200,000 to 250,000 clones are present, 50% to 70% being singletons, with the ten largest covering approximately 0.45%. The V gene is TRBV6-5, the J gene TRBJ1-2, with D tentatively TRBD1 (6 bases). The TCR was taken from a human donor with alopecia areata. This sample comprised CD4+ T cells sorted from blood, obtained at week 0. Here the CDR3 DNA reads TGTGCCAGCAGTTTACAGGGAACCAACTATGGCTACACCTTC. Translation: CASSLQGTNYGYTF.